This entry features one T cell receptor beta chain sequence. V lost 4 bases, J lost 0 bases, and 12 bases stayed unmatched. The length of the CDR3 is 18 residues. Germline V gene sequence: CDR1 MGHRA, CDR2 YSYEKL. These data belong to a study of technical replicates of blood from a handful of donors. Generated by immunoSEQ multiplex PCR, the TCRdb table keeps only in-frame clones and is missing some. Seen here are fewer than 90,000 clones, roughly 93% observed once, and the top ten hold about 0.26%. The chain uses TRBV4-1 and TRBJ2-7; 10 nucleotides align to TRBD2. The TCR sequence derives from a human donor in good health. Sample: T cells isolated from PBMCs. CDR3 nucleotides: TGCGCCAGCAGCCCTTTAGCGGGAGGCAGACTTGACTCCTACGAGCAGTACTTC. Protein: CASSPLAGGRLDSYEQYF.